These 20 T cell receptor beta chains originate from one sample sequenced in a study of tumor-infiltrating lymphocytes in primary liver carcinoma. From about 0.5 ug of total RNA, TCR beta-specific cDNA was reverse-transcribed using a constant-region primer. Sequencing libraries for TCR beta derived from three nested multiplex PCR rounds that used slightly modified ARM-PCR. It was with TRBV1-TRBV30 forward primers and a C-beta reverse primer that the first two PCR rounds were run, at around 11 cycles each. TCRdb reprocessed the multiplex PCR reads via MiXCR and lists one record per CDR3 protein. This table has approximately 92,000 distinct CDR3 sequences, roughly 70% appearing once. DNA and RNA were both co-extracted from about 20-30 mg of bulk tissue that had not been sorted. The sample comprised tumor-adjacent normal liver tissue. The receptors stem from a man aged 40-55 years with primary liver carcinoma and hepatitis B virus infection.

The chain employs TRBV28 and TRBJ2-2; the D is unclear. Germline V CDR1 and CDR2: MDHEN, SYDVKM. V was shortened by 7 bases and J by 5 bases, with 23 bases between the two germline ends. The CDR3 has 17 residues. The CDR3 DNA reads as TGTGCCAGCACCGTGTATGGTGGAGTTCTTGGGACCGGGGAGCTGTTTTTT. Its protein is CASTVYGGVLGTGELFF.

This clonotype appeared a single time. One end of the junction fails to match germline, which may point to a read error. J is TRBJ2-5 and V is TRBV10-3; TRBD2 might be the D (5 bases). CDR3 length equals 13 residues. Germline V lookup: CDR1 ENHRY, CDR2 SYGVKD. This CDR3 is CVISASGEETQYF. CDR3 nucleotide sequence: TGTGTCATCAGTGCCAGCGGAGAAGAGACCCAGTACTTC.

This clonotype was observed many times. Relative to the germline gene, one junction end is altered; a read error may explain this. This chain uses TRBV2 with TRBJ2-1; 9 bases match TRBD2. The CDR3 is 19 residues long. Germline V gives CDR1 SNHLY, CDR2 FYNNEI. This CDR3 reads CASRESRGGPRSSYNEQFF. Written as DNA, the CDR3 is TGTGCCAGCCGTGAGTCGCGGGGGGGCCCGAGAAGCTCCTACAATGAGCAGTTCTTC.

Remarks on this clonotype: Being one base from a much bigger clone, this may be a read error. The chain has TRBV2 and TRBJ2-3; D possibly corresponds to TRBD1 (6 bases). V was pared by 9 bases and J by 0 bases, with 19 bases between. There are 16 residues in the CDR3. From germline, CDR1 is SNHLY and CDR2 FYNNEI. The DNA of the CDR3 is TGTGCCAGGAGTTCCCCAACAGGGATCAGCACAGATACGCAGTATTTT. Translation gives CARSSPTGISTDTQYF.

Worth noting for this clonotype: One end of the junction is discordant with germline, which a read error may explain. CDR3: CASSLAGVSYNERFF. DNA of the CDR3: TGTGCCAGTAGCTTAGCGGGGGTATCCTACAATGAGCGGTTCTTC. The chain has TRBV11-2 and TRBJ2-1; 9 bases align to TRBD2. Germline-derived CDR1 and CDR2 are SGHAT and FQNNGV. The CDR3 extends over 15 amino acids.

As concerns this clonotype: At one end the junction does not follow the germline gene, possibly because of a read error. This chain links TRBV11-1 with TRBJ1-3; TRBD1 aligns across 7 bases. Germline CDR1 and CDR2: SGHAT and FQDESV (reference sequence). This CDR3 has 15 residues. CDR3 residues: CASSFGTVSGNIIYF. For the CDR3, the DNA is TGCGCCAGCAGCTTTGGGACAGTCTCTGGAAACATCATATATTTT.

A single count supports this clonotype. An end of the junction differs from the germline gene, which may be a read error. The V gene is TRBV7-9, the J gene TRBJ2-7; a weak D match, TRBD2 (5 bases). There are 14 residues in the CDR3. Germline CDR1 and CDR2: SEHNR and FQNEAQ (reference sequence). The CDR3 here is CASSLAGEPYEQYF. The CDR3 DNA follows: TGTGCCAGCAGCTTAGCGGGAGAGCCCTATGAGCAGTACTTC.

The rearrangement links TRBV11-2 to TRBJ2-1; 7 bases agree with TRBD2. The CDR3 runs to 15 residues. Germline CDR1 is SGHAT and CDR2 is FQNNGV. V trimming: 3 bases; J trimming: 8 bases; junction bases outside the gene matches: 10. The CDR3 bases are TGTGCCAGCAGCTTCACTAGCGTGAGGCTCTATGAGCAGTTCTTC. Protein product: CASSFTSVRLYEQFF.

The rearrangement joins TRBV7-3 to TRBJ2-7; TRBD2 is a possible D gene (6 bases). Germline CDR1 SGHTA, CDR2 FQGTGA. Trimming cost V 4 bases and J 5 bases, with 12 bases left between them. The CDR3 runs 13 residues. For the CDR3, the DNA is TGTGCCAGCAGCTACCCGGGACTGAACGAGCAGTACTTC. Translation: CASSYPGLNEQYF. Together with reference TRBV7-3 and TRBJ2-7, the CDR3 gives the full variable domain: GAGVSQTPSNKVTEKGKYVELRCDPISGHTALYWYRQSLGQGPEFLIYFQGTGAADDSGLPNDRFFAVRPEGSVSTLKIQRTERGDSAVYLCASSYPGLNEQYFGPGTRLTVT.

In the case of this clonotype: The junction does not match germline at one end; this may be a read error. The chain employs TRBV11-2 and TRBJ1-4; D unclear. This CDR3 contains 13 residues. The V gene's germline CDR1 is SGHAT and CDR2 FQNNGV. The CDR3 DNA follows: TGTGCCAGCAGCTTACCAGGAAGCGAAAAACTGATTTTT. This codes for CASSLPGSEKLIF.

As to this clonotype: Germline is not matched at one junction end, which may reflect a read error. The DNA of the CDR3 is TGTGCCAGCAGTCTTTGGACAGGGATGAAAGTTGAGGCCAACGTCCCGACTTTC. Translating gives CASSLWTGMKVEANVPTF. This sequence joins TRBV6-5 and TRBJ2-6; TRBD1 aligns across 8 bases. CDR3 length: 18 residues. The germline V gene has CDR1 MNHEY and CDR2 SVGAGI.

A few counts support this clonotype. One end of the junction varies from germline; a read error may be responsible. The chain couples TRBV11-2 to TRBJ2-7; 7 bases match TRBD2. This CDR3 is built from 16 residues. In germline, CDR1 is SGHAT, CDR2 FQNNGV. The CDR3 region has the DNA TGTGCCAACAGCCAAGTTAGGGCAGCGGGAAAGCCCGAGCAGTACTTC. It translates to CANSQVRAAGKPEQYF. Supplemented by reference TRBV11-2 and TRBJ2-7, the full variable domain reads EAGVAQSPRYKIIEKRQSVAFWCNPISGHATLYWYQQILGQGPKLLIQFQNNGVVDDSQLPKDRFSAERLKGVDSTLKIQPAKLEDSAVYLCANSQVRAAGKPEQYFGPGTRLTVT.

The count of this clonotype is one. V gene TRBV28 combines with J gene TRBJ2-5; 9 bases are a match to TRBD1. The germline V gene has CDR1 MDHEN and CDR2 SYDVKM. J gave up 8 bases and V 6 bases, and 13 bases lay outside the gene matches. The CDR3 loop spans 15 amino acids. DNA of the CDR3: TGTGCCAGCAGCCCCGGGACAGGGAGGAATGATACCCAGTACTTC. It codes for CASSPGTGRNDTQYF.

This clonotype was observed once. This likely comes from a read error, as the CDR3 has no conserved phenylalanine or tryptophan at its end. CDR3 region: CASSYASTDTQYL. The CDR3 coding sequence is TGTGCCAGTAGCTATGCCTCCACAGATACGCAGTATCTT. This rearrangement joins TRBV11-2 to TRBJ2-3; no definite D call. Germline V lookup: CDR1 SGHAT, CDR2 FQNNGV. The CDR3 covers 13 residues.

About this clonotype: Since a much larger clone is just one base distant, this may be a read error. The chain employs TRBV6-4 and TRBJ2-1; D is unclear. This CDR3 has 13 residues. The germline V gene has CDR1 MRHNA and CDR2 SNTAGT. V lost 3 bases and J 5 bases, leaving 8 bases between the germline ends. DNA of the CDR3: TGTGCCAGCAGTGAATCGGAGCACAATGAGCAGTTCTTC. Translated: CASSESEHNEQFF.

In the case of this clonotype: An end of the junction differs from the germline gene, which may be a read error. The V gene is TRBV6-2 or TRBV6-3, the J gene TRBJ2-1; no clear D. The CDR3 covers 13 residues. CDR1 is MNHEY and CDR2 is SVGEGT in the germline V gene. In DNA, the CDR3 is TGTGCCAGCAGTTACTCTAGGTGTGATGAGCAATTCTTC. This codes for CASSYSRCDEQFF.

Remarks on this clonotype: Compared with germline, one end of the junction differs, possibly owing to a read error. The J gene is TRBJ1-5, the V gene TRBV6-5, with no clear D. The CDR3 is made up of 15 amino acids. Germline CDR1 is MNHEY and CDR2 is SVGAGI. The chain's CDR3 is CGSSYSMRSNQPQHF. The DNA of the CDR3 is TGTGGCAGCAGTTACTCGATGCGAAGTAATCAGCCCCAGCATTTT.

Regarding this clonotype: Since the CDR3 does not end with the conserved phenylalanine or tryptophan, this likely comes from a read error. The chain couples TRBV14 to TRBJ1-1, with D possibly matching TRBD1 (5 bases). Trimming pared 4 bases from V and 4 bases from J, leaving 10 bases between. The length of the CDR3 is 13 residues. The germline gives CDR1 SGHDN, CDR2 FVKESK. In nucleotides, the CDR3 is TGTGCCAGCAGCCCGGGTAGGGGCACTGAAGCTTTCTCT. Protein sequence: CASSPGRGTEAFS.

Turning to this clonotype: The junction departs from the called germline gene at one end, perhaps through a read error. This chain connects TRBV6-1 to TRBJ1-2; D is unresolved. The CDR3 has 15 amino acids. Germline loops: CDR1 MNHNS, CDR2 SASEGT. The DNA of the CDR3 is TGTGCCAGCAAGTTCAGACCTACCTCTAACTACGGCTACACCTTC. This gives the protein CASKFRPTSNYGYTF.

Turning to this clonotype: An end of the junction does not agree with germline; a read error may underlie this. The chain recombines TRBV6-1 with TRBJ2-7; 8 positions match TRBD2. The CDR3 is 14 residues long. In germline, CDR1 is MNHNS, CDR2 SASEGT. The CDR3, as DNA: TGTGTCAGCAGTCCTGGACTAGCCGCCTATGAGCAGTACTTC. It translates to CVSSPGLAAYEQYF.